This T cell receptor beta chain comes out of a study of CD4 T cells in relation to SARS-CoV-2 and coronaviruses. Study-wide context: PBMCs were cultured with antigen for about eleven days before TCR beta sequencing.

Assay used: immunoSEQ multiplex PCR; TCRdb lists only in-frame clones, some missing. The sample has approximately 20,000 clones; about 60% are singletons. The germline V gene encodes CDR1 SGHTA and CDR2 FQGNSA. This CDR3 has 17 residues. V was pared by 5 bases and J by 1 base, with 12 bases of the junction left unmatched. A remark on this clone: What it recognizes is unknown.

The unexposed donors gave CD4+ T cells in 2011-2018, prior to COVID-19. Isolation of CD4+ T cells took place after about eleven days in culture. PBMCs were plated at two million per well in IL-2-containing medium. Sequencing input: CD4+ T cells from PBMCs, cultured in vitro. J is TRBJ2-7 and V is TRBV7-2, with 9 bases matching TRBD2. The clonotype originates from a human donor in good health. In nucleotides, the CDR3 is TGTGCCAGCAGCCACCGGGGGGGTAGCGGGAGTTCCTACGAGCAGTACTTC. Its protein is CASSHRGGSGSSYEQYF.